This T cell receptor beta chain was profiled in a study of T cells after yellow fever vaccination. The junction had 6 bases not matched to a gene; V was cut back by 5 bases and J by 5 bases. Germline V gives CDR1 SGHTA, CDR2 FQGNSA. The CDR3 is 14 amino acids. One entry per CDR3 protein results from TCRdb running MiXCR on the 5' RACE reads. The sample records some 350,000 distinct CDR3 sequences, over 3.5% being singletons. This clonotype was counted a few times. The rearrangement uses TRBV7-2 and TRBJ1-2; 9 nucleotides align to TRBD1. The source was PBMCs, collected 5 days after the yellow fever booster vaccination. The sequence was collected from a man aged 18-30 years who received the YFV17D yellow fever vaccine. CDR3 residues: CASSLQGATYGYTF. In DNA form, the CDR3 reads TGTGCCAGCAGCCTACAGGGGGCCACATATGGCTACACCTTC.